This TCR beta chain was observed in a study of spatial heterogeneity in lung cancer. Whole-study context: The average appearance count of each unique TCR and UMI combination in raw reads was more than 9.5. Study-wide results and limits: Compared with follow-up, resection was when ubiquitous expanded tumor TCRs appeared in blood more.

V lost 5 bases, J lost 9 bases, and 14 bases lay in between. Germline V gene lookup returns CDR1 SGHTA and CDR2 FQGNSA. The CDR3 totals 13 residues. Time point given: sample taken at primary tumor resection. Whole RNA obtained from tumor, nontumor lung or frozen PBMC underwent sequencing without sorting. There were 70 to 80 donors, all of them untreated patients with early-stage non-small cell lung cancer. TCRdb ran MiXCR on the 5' RACE reads and lists one entry per CDR3 protein. The profile shows 4,500 to 6,500 distinct CDR3 sequences, approximately 33% of them singletons. This clonotype was recorded a few times. Its antigen is currently unknown. The library was built for alpha chains, so this beta chain is an off-target read and its size means little.

Sample: PBMCs, taken at surgery. The chain uses TRBV7-2 and TRBJ2-1; no definite D call. The TCR was taken from a female donor with early-stage non-small cell lung cancer. The CDR3 sequence: CASSLDHSSEQFF. The CDR3 DNA sequence: TGTGCCAGCAGCCTAGACCATAGCAGTGAGCAGTTCTTC. Supplemented by reference TRBV7-2 and TRBJ2-1, the full variable domain reads GAGVSQSPSNKVTEKGKDVELRCDPISGHTALYWYRQSLGQGLEFLIYFQGNSAPDKSGLPSDRFSAERTGGSVSTLTIQRTQQEDSAVYLCASSLDHSSEQFFGPGTRLTVL.